This T cell receptor beta chain stems from a study of technical replicates of blood from a handful of donors (dated by TCRdb to 2016 to 2017). CDR1 and CDR2 (MGHRA, YSYEKL) derive from the germline V gene. The CDR3 measures 18 amino acids from cysteine to phenylalanine. CDR3 DNA only is kept here, 54 bases in frame from base 1. V is pruned by 0 bases and J by 4 bases, leaving 12 bases of the junction without a gene match. To prepare the library, the immunoSEQ multiplex PCR assay was applied. The table comes from immuneACCESS by way of TCRdb, which keeps in-frame sequences with V and J called. Part of the clones is missing from these tables; in studies checked, under half for an unresolved V gene and the rest for unknown reasons. In this sample the table shows tens of thousands of clones, approximately 94% of which occur a single time. Roughly 0.25% of the sample is taken by the ten largest. To note about this clone: Its antigen target is currently unknown. No qualities accompany the bases; no much larger clone lies one base away.

The source is a human donor in good health. The sequence joins TRBV4-1 to TRBJ2-1, with 7 bases in between that match TRBD2. The sample consisted of T cells isolated from PBMCs. The CDR3 has the sequence CASSQEVPPAGMYNEQFF. In nucleotides, the sequence is TGCGCCAGCAGCCAAGAGGTGCCGCCAGCGGGAATGTACAATGAGCAGTTCTTC.